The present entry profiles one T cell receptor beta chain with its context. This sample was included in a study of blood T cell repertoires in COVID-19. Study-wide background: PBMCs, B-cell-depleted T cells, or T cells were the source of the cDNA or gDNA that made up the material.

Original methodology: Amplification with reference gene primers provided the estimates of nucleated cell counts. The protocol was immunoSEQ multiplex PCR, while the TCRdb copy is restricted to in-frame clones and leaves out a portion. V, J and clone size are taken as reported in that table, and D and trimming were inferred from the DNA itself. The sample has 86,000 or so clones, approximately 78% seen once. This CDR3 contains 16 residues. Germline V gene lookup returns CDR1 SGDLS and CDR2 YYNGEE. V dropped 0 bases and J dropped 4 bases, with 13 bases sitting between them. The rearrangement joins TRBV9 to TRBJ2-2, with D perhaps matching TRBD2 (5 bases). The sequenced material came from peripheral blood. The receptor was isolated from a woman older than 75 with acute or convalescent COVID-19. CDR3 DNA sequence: TGTGCCAGCAGCGTAGCGGCGGGCAGATCCACCGGGGAGCTGTTTTTT. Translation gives CASSVAAGRSTGELFF.